Sequencing of this TCR beta chain was carried out in a study of blood T cell repertoires in COVID-19. Overall study context: T cells, B-cell-depleted T cells, or PBMCs provided the cDNA or gDNA that served as material.

In the source study's methods: Amplification of reference gene primers provided the estimated nucleated cell counts. Measured with immunoSEQ multiplex PCR; TCRdb has only the in-frame clones, and not every one. V and J calls and clone size are those listed in that table; D and trimming were worked out from the DNA. The sample shows some 160,000 clones, around nine tenths of them seen only once. With 3 bases clipped from V and 5 bases from J, the junction kept 7 bases outside the gene matches. CDR3 length: 14 residues. The germline V gene encodes CDR1 MNHEY and CDR2 SVGEGT. The receptor was derived from a woman of 80 years or more with COVID-19, enrolled during active disease. The J gene is TRBJ2-7, the V gene TRBV6-2 or TRBV6-3; 7 bases are a match to TRBD2. Material: peripheral blood. The CDR3 protein is CASSYRGTTDEQYF. CDR3 DNA: TGTGCCAGCAGTTATCGGGGGACTACCGACGAGCAGTACTTC.